This TCR beta chain was documented in a study of CD8+ T cells in alopecia areata. Study outcomes and limitations: Relative to mice, TCR sharing across patients was less clear, a difference possibly HLA-related. Higher clonality and more expanded CD8+ clones appeared in lesional than normal scalp.

RNA was extracted and reverse transcribed into cDNA as the sequencing template. Assay: immunoSEQ multiplex PCR; the TCRdb copy retains only in-frame clones and omits some. The sample includes about 3,600 clones, 60% to 75% of them seen just once. The germline V and J ends were trimmed by 4 bases and 7 bases, with 17 bases remaining between them. The germline gives CDR1 SGHTA, CDR2 FQGTGA. The CDR3 runs 16 residues. To note about this clone: Antigen specificity is unknown.

The clonotype originates from a human donor in good health. The source material was skin. The gene calls are TRBV7-3 and TRBJ1-6, with TRBD1 as a possible D gene (5 bases). The CDR3 coding sequence is TGTGCCAGCAGCTCCCAAGGCGGGACTCTCAATTCACCCCTCCACTTT. It translates to CASSSQGGTLNSPLHF.